These T cell receptor beta chains were read from a single sample in a study of regulatory T cells in long-lasting Graves disease. TCRdb processed the multiplex PCR reads anew with MiXCR; each CDR3 protein has one entry. The sample lists around 480,000 distinct CDR3 sequences; 16% were seen once. These data were also reused for a study on T cells in Graves' hyperthyroidism and ophthalmopathy.

The sequencing used peripheral blood mononuclear cells (PBMCs), collected at new diagnosis, from a patient treated with antithyroid drugs. The receptors stem from a woman aged 35-65 years with Graves disease. Both conserved end residues are part of each CDR3. A D gene is named only where the DNA matches it firmly. Not every row has a clone size; where given, it reads once, few, many or a size class.

>TRBJ2-7|many|TRBV7-6|-
TGTGCCAGCAGCTTAGTTTCGGATTTCGGGGAGCAGTACTTC
CASSLVSDFGEQYF
>TRBJ2-6|-|TRBV6-2/TRBV6-3|TRBD1
TGTGCCAGCAGCCAAGGACAGGCTGGGGCCAACGTCCTGACTTTC
CASSQGQAGANVLTF
>TRBJ1-2|-|TRBV20-1|-
TGCAGTGCTAGTCAAGGGATAGGTGGCTACACCTTC
CSASQGIGGYTF
>TRBJ1-1|-|TRBV7-8|-
TGTGCCAGCAGCCGCCGGGCAGGGGTGGACACTGAAGCTTTCTTT
CASSRRAGVDTEAFF
>TRBJ1-5|many|TRBV28|TRBD1
TGTGCCAGCAGTTTCATAGGGGGCCGCGATCAGCCCCAGCATTTT
CASSFIGGRDQPQHF
>TRBJ2-1|many|TRBV20-1|TRBD2
TGCAGTGCTAGGGGACTAGCGGGGGGCCTCTACAATGAGCAGTTCTTC
CSARGLAGGLYNEQFF
>TRBJ1-5|many|TRBV5-1|TRBD1
TGCGCCAGCAGCCCCCAGGGGGTGTGTAGCAATCAGCCCCAGCATTTT
CASSPQGVCSNQPQHF
>TRBJ1-2|few|TRBV30|-
TGTGCCTGGAGATCCTCAGGAAACTATGGCTACACCTTC
CAWRSSGNYGYTF
>TRBJ2-7|many|TRBV28|TRBD1
TGTGCCAGCAGTGACGGATCCGGGACAGGGACCAACCGGGGGTTCTACGAGCAGTACTTC
CASSDGSGTGTNRGFYEQYF
>TRBJ2-7|-|TRBV19|TRBD2
TGTGCCAGTAGCGGGGGGGGTAGCGTGGCCTACGAGCAGTACTTC
CASSGGGSVAYEQYF
>TRBJ2-5|many|TRBV2|-
TGTGCCAGCAGTGAGGCTAACCAAGAGACCCAGTACTTC
CASSEANQETQYF
>TRBJ1-6|many|TRBV5-1|-
TGCGCCAGCGCCGGGCAACAGGATAATTCACCCCTCCACTTT
CASAGQQDNSPLHF
>TRBJ1-6|few|TRBV9|-
TGTGCCAGCAGCTCACAGGAAGCCAATTCACCCCTCCACTTT
CASSSQEANSPLHF
>TRBJ1-1|many|TRBV28|-
TGTGCCAGCAGTTCCTCATGGGCCCCTAAGGGGGCTTTCTTT
CASSSSWAPKGAFF
>TRBJ1-1|many|TRBV5-4|-
TGTGCCAGCAGCTTGTTTTCGTACACTGAAGCTTTCTTT
CASSLFSYTEAFF
>TRBJ2-7|-|TRBV7-9|-
TGTACCAGCAGCTTGGAGGCTCCCTCTGGGGAGCAGTACTTC
CTSSLEAPSGEQYF
>TRBJ1-6|many|TRBV3-1|TRBD1
TGTGCCAGCAGCCAAGGGGACAGGGGGAACTCACCCCTCCACTTT
CASSQGDRGNSPLHF
>TRBJ1-2|-|TRBV30|-
TGTGCCTGGAGTCTAGGACAGAACTATGGCTACACCTTC
CAWSLGQNYGYTF
>TRBJ1-2|-|TRBV3-1|TRBD1
TGTGCCAGCATCCAAGATAGTGGAGGACAGGGGCACTCCTATGGCTACACCTTC
CASIQDSGGQGHSYGYTF
>TRBJ2-1|many|TRBV13|TRBD2
TGTGCCAGCAGCTTAGTACGGGGACTAGCGGGGGCTTCCTACAATGAGCAGTTCTTC
CASSLVRGLAGASYNEQFF
>TRBJ1-1|many|TRBV7-9|-
TGTGCCAGCAGCCCCCCGGCGGGCGGTTGGGCTTTCTTT
CASSPPAGGWAFF
>TRBJ1-1|few|TRBV9|-
TGTGCCAGCAGCGTAGATGGAGGGGGGGCTGAAGCTTTCTTT
CASSVDGGGAEAFF
>TRBJ2-1|few|TRBV7-3|TRBD2
TGTGCCAGCAGCTCGGGACTACACCTGGGTGAGCAGTTCTTC
CASSSGLHLGEQFF